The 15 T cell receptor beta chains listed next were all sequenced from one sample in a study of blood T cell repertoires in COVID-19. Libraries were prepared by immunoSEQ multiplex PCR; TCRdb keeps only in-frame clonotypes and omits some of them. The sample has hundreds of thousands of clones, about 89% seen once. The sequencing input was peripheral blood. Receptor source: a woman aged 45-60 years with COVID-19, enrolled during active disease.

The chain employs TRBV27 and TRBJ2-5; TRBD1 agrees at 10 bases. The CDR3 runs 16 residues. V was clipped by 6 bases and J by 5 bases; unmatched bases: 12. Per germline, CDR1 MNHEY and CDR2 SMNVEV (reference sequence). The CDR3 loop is CASRPIDRGLRETQYF. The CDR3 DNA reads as TGTGCCAGCAGGCCGATCGACAGGGGGCTTCGGGAGACCCAGTACTTC.

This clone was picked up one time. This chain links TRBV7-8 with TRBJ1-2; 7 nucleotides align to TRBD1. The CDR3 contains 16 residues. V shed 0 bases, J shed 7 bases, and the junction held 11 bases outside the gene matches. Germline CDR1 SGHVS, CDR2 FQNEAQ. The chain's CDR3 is CASSLASVTGSIGYTF. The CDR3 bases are TGTGCCAGCAGCTTAGCTTCGGTGACAGGGAGCATTGGCTACACCTTC.

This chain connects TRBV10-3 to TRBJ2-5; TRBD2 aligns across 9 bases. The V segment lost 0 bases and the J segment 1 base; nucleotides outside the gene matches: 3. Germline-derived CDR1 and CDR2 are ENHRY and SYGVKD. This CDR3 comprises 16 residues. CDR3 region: CAISESASGIQETQYF. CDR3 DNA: TGTGCCATCAGTGAGTCGGCTAGCGGGATCCAAGAGACCCAGTACTTC.

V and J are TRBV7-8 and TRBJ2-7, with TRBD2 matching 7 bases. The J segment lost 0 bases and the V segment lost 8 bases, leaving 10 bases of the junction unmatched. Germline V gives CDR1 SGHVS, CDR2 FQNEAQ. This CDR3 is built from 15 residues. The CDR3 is CASYRRRGFSYEQYF. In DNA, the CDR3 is TGTGCCAGCTACCGGAGGCGGGGGTTCTCCTACGAGCAGTACTTC.

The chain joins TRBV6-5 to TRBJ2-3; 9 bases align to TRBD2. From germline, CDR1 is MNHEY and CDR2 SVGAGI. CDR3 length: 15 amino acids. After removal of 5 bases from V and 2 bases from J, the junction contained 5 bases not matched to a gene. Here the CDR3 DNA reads TGTGCCAGCAGTCCCCTAGCGGGAATCACAGATACGCAGTATTTT. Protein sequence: CASSPLAGITDTQYF.

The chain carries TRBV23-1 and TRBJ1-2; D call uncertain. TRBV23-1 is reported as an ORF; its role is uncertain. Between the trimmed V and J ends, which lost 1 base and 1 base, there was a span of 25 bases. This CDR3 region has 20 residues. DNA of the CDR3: TGCGCCAGCAGTCAATTGGTACCCAACCCGTTTAGCTACTTTAACTATGGCTACACCTTC. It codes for CASSQLVPNPFSYFNYGYTF.

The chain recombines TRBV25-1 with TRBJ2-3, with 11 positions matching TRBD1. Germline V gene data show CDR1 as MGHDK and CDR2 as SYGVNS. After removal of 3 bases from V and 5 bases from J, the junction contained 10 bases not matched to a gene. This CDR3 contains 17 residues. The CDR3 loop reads CASSDLYAGQGVDTQYF. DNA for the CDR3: TGTGCCAGCAGTGACCTATACGCGGGACAGGGGGTAGATACGCAGTATTTT.

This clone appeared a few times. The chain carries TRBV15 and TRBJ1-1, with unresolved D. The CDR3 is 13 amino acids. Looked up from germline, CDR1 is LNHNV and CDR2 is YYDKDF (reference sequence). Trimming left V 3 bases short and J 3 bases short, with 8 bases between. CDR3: CATSRRTDTEAFF. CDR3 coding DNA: TGTGCCACCAGCAGGAGAACGGACACTGAAGCTTTCTTT.

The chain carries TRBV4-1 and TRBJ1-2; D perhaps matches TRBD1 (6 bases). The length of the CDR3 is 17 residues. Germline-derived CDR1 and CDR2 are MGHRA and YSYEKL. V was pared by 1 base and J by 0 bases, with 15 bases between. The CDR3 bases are TGCGCCAGCAGCCAAGGAGAGGGGGTGAATCCTAACTATGGCTACACCTTC. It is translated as CASSQGEGVNPNYGYTF.

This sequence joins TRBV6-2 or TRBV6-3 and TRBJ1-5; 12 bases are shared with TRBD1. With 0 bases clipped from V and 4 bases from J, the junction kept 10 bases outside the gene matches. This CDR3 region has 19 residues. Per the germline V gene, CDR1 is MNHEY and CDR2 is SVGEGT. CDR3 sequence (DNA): TGTGCCAGCAGTTACTCACGGGACAGGGGGCGAATAGGGAATCAGCCCCAGCATTTT. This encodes CASSYSRDRGRIGNQPQHF.

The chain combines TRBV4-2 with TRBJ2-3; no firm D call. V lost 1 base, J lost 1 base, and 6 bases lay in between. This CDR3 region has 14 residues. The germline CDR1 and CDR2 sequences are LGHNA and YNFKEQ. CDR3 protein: CASSQVAGTDTQYF. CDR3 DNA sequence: TGTGCCAGCAGCCAAGTGGCGGGCACAGATACGCAGTATTTT.

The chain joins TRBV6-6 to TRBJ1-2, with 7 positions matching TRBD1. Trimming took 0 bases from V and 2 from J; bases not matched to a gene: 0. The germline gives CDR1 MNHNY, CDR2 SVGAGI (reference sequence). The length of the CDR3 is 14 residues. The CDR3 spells CASSYSTGNYGYTF. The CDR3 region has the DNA TGTGCCAGCAGTTACTCGACAGGGAACTATGGCTACACCTTC.

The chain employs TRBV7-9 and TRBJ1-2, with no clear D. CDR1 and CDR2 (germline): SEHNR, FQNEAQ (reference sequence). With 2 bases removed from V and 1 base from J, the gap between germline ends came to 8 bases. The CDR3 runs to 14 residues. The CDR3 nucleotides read TGTGCCAGCAGCTTAAGCCGTAATAACTATGGCTACACCTTC. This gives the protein CASSLSRNNYGYTF. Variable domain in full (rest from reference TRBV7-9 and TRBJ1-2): DTGVSQNPRHKITKRGQNVTFRCDPISEHNRLYWYRQTLGQGPEFLTYFQNEAQLEKSRLLSDRFSAERPKGSFSTLEIQRTEQGDSAMYLCASSLSRNNYGYTFGSGTRLTVV.

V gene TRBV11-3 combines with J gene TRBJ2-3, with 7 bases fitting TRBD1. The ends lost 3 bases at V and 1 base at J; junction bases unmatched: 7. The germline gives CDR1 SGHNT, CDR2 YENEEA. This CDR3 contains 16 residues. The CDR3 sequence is CASSFKGGVGTDTQYF. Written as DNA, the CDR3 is TGTGCCAGCAGCTTTAAAGGGGGCGTTGGCACAGATACGCAGTATTTT.

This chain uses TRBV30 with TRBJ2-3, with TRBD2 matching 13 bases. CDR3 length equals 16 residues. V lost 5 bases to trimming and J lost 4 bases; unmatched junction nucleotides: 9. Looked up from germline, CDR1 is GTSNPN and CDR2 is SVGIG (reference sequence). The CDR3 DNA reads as TGTGCCTGGGCCCACGGACTAGCGGGAGACTCAGATACGCAGTATTTT. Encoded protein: CAWAHGLAGDSDTQYF.